This TCR beta chain came from a study of blood T cell repertoires in COVID-19. Authors' methods: Estimated nucleated cell counts came from reference gene primer amplification. Measured with immunoSEQ multiplex PCR; TCRdb has only the in-frame clones, and not every one. That table furnishes V, J and clone size, whereas the DNA furnished D and trimming. This table holds over 250,000 clones, around 87% found once. This clone was counted once. Each recovered donor of Cohort 3 presented with two negative PCRs, clearance, or symptom resolution. The CDR3 runs to 15 residues. Germline V gives CDR1 LNHDA, CDR2 SQIVND (reference sequence). V was pared by 5 bases and J by 6 bases, with 10 bases of the junction left unmatched.

The source of this sequence is a woman aged 18 to 35 who had recovered from COVID-19. The V and J genes are TRBV19 and TRBJ2-1; 7 bases fit TRBD1. Source material: PBMCs or T cells enriched from blood (not recorded which). The CDR3: CASSSGQYRFNEQFF. The CDR3, as DNA: TGTGCCAGTAGTTCGGGACAGTATAGATTCAATGAGCAGTTCTTC. Drawing the rest from reference TRBV19 and TRBJ2-1, the complete variable domain is DGGITQSPKYLFRKEGQNVTLSCEQNLNHDAMYWYRQDPGQGLRLIYYSQIVNDFQKGDIAEGYSVSREKKESFPLTVTSAQKNPTAFYLCASSSGQYRFNEQFFGPGTRLTVL.